This T cell receptor (beta chain) is drawn from a study of blood T cell repertoires in COVID-19. The protocol was immunoSEQ multiplex PCR, while the TCRdb copy is restricted to in-frame clones and leaves out a portion. The table has more than 200,000 clones, approximately 86% seen once. CDR3 length: 15 amino acids. The ends lost 2 bases at V and 3 bases at J; junction bases unmatched: 4. Germline lookup yields CDR1 GTSNPN and CDR2 SVGIG (reference sequence). The sample consisted of peripheral blood. The clonotype originates from a man aged 25-45 years with active or convalescent COVID-19. This chain connects TRBV30 to TRBJ1-5; the match to TRBD1 covers 10 bases. CDR3 bases: TGTGCCTGGAGTAGGACAGGGGGTTACAATCAGCCCCAGCATTTT. Translating it yields CAWSRTGGYNQPQHF.